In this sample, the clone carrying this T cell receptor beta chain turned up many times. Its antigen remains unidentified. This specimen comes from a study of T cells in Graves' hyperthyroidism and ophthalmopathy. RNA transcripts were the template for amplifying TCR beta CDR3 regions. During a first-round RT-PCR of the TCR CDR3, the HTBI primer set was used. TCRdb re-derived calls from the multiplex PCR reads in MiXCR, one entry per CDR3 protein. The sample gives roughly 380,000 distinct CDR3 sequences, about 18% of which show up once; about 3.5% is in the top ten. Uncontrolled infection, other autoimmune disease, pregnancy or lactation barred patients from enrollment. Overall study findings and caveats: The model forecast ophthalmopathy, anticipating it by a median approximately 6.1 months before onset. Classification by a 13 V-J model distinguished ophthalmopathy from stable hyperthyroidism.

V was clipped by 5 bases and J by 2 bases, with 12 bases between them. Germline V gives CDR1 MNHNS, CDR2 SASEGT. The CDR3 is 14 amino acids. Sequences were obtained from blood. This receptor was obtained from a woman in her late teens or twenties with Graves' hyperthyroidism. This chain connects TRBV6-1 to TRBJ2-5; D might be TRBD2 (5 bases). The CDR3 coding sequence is TGTGCCAGCAGTCGTCTTGGGAGTCAAGAGACCCAGTACTTC. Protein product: CASSRLGSQETQYF.